The clone carrying this T cell receptor beta chain has a handful of counts. Trimming stripped 7 bases from V and 4 bases from J, with 16 bases between. There are 13 residues in the CDR3. The germline gives CDR1 DFQATT, CDR2 SNEGSKA (reference sequence). The data were obtained in a study of blood T cells in healthy people across ages. A second 7 to 11 cycle PCR used barcoded and J-beta primers. A template-switch adaptor with 12 random nucleotides tagged each cDNA molecule. TCRdb reprocessed the 5' RACE reads via MiXCR and lists one record per CDR3 protein. This sample has over 600,000 distinct CDR3 sequences, with 40% to 50% found just once.

Sequenced sample: blood. The chain joins TRBV20-1 to TRBJ2-5; either TRBD1 or TRBD2 may supply D (6 bases each). The clonotype comes from a man older than 75 in good health. CDR3: CSVLGGRGETQYF. The DNA of the CDR3 is TGCAGTGTCCTTGGGGGGCGCGGAGAGACCCAGTACTTC.